The 7 T cell receptor beta chains given below trace back to one sample, sequenced in a study of T cell changes during pregnancy in multiple sclerosis. Produced via immunoSEQ multiplex PCR; TCRdb's table is partial and in-frame only. The profile covers some 75,000 clones, with about 95% appearing a single time and roughly 1.2% taken by the ten largest. The sequenced sample was peripheral blood, obtained in the second trimester of pregnancy. The receptor set was obtained from a female donor with multiple sclerosis, enrolled in a pregnancy study.

This chain joins TRBV28 and TRBJ2-7; possibly TRBD2 for D (5 bases). The CDR3 is made up of 15 amino acids. Germline V lookup: CDR1 MDHEN, CDR2 SYDVKM. Trimming cost V 2 bases and J 4 bases, with 15 bases left between them. This CDR3 is CASSLPAVNPYEQYF. CDR3 bases: TGTGCCAGCAGTTTACCAGCGGTTAATCCTTACGAGCAGTACTTC.

The genes are TRBV5-5 and TRBJ2-1; 8 nucleotides match TRBD2. CDR3 size: 15 residues. Germline V gene sequence: CDR1 SGHKS, CDR2 YYEKEE (reference sequence). The junction had 11 bases not matched to a gene; V was cut back by 6 bases and J by 6 bases. CDR3 in DNA: TGTGCCAGCAACCCCGAGACTAGCGCGGTCAATGAGCAGTTCTTC. Translation: CASNPETSAVNEQFF.

The V gene is TRBV13, the J gene TRBJ1-4; 10 bases are a match to TRBD1. V trimming: 3 bases; J trimming: 4 bases; junction bases outside the gene matches: 8. The germline gives CDR1 PRHDT, CDR2 FYEKMQ (reference sequence). The CDR3 is made up of 17 amino acids. DNA of the CDR3: TGTGCCAGCAGCTTTACGGGACAGGGGTCGATTAATGAAAAACTGTTTTTT. As protein: CASSFTGQGSINEKLFF.

The chain has TRBV7-2 and TRBJ2-1; 10 nucleotides line up with TRBD2. The CDR3 sequence is 17 residues long. V gave up 5 bases and J gave up 9 bases; unmatched junction bases: 16. Germline V gives CDR1 SGHTA, CDR2 FQGNSA. CDR3 in DNA: TGTGCCAGCAGCCTTACTTACCCGGGACTAGCGCCTACTGAGCAGTTCTTC. Translating it yields CASSLTYPGLAPTEQFF.

The chain has TRBV11-2 and TRBJ2-3, with unresolved D. Trimming took 1 base from V and 4 from J, leaving 6 bases between them. This CDR3 is built from 13 residues. Germline loops: CDR1 SGHAT, CDR2 FQNNGV. CDR3 sequence: CASSLVSPDTQYF. The DNA for the CDR3 is TGTGCCAGCAGCTTAGTATCCCCAGATACGCAGTATTTT.

This clone was picked up one time. The V and J genes are TRBV6-5 and TRBJ2-1; the match to TRBD2 covers 11 bases. The CDR3 consists of 14 residues. V dropped 5 bases and J dropped 10; count of bases not matched to a gene: 7. CDR1 is MNHEY and CDR2 is SVGAGI in the germline V gene. The CDR3 sequence is CASSLLLAGGEQFF. The CDR3 DNA sequence: TGTGCCAGCAGTCTTCTTCTAGCGGGAGGCGAGCAGTTCTTC.

This clone has only a few counts. The chain recombines TRBV9 with TRBJ1-1; D remains unclear. Germline CDR1 and CDR2: SGDLS and YYNGEE. Trimming removed 3 bases from V and 0 bases from J, with 9 bases in between. The CDR3 totals 14 residues. The DNA for the CDR3 is TGTGCCAGCAGCGGTGGGCGCCTGAACACTGAAGCTTTCTTT. As protein: CASSGGRLNTEAFF.